This paragraph covers one T cell receptor (beta chain) sequence. Its recognized antigen is unknown. Base qualities were left out, and no much larger clone turns up one base away. Using the deep immunoSEQ assay, multiplex PCR amplified TCR CDR3 regions from genomic DNA. Extracted genomic DNA from each cell subset was spread evenly across all wells of several immunoSEQ 96-well plates, with each plate serving as a replicate. Each replicate PCR for sorted subsets received roughly 0.2 ug genomic DNA, equal to roughly 33,000 T cell genomes. The purified libraries were quantified using a Qubit 3.0 fluorometer, sized with a Bioanalyzer 2100, and then quantified again using the KAPA Library Quantification kit. Each immunoSEQ 96-well plate was sequenced on its own single-read 150-cycle Illumina NextSeq 550 flow cell. The authors processed their data as follows. Because only junctional sequences without quality scores were contained in the immunoSEQ output, filtering matching that applied to full-length reads could not be performed. Sequences were annotated with PyIR, a Python wrapper for IgBLAST v1.9, using IMGT germline references to assign V/J genes and CDR3. Reads with weak V/J assignments (E-value above 1e-6), missing CDR3, stop codons, out-of-frame junctions, or ambiguous translated residues were removed. A V3J clonotype was defined by an identical inferred V gene, J gene, and CDR3 amino acid sequence. The percentage overlap between two repertoires was calculated by dividing the number of shared unique clonotypes by the size of the smaller repertoire. Richness of each repertoire was evaluated using RTK rarefaction, the Chao1 estimator, and Recon v2.1 estimates of unobserved clonotypes. OLGA was used to compute generation probabilities for all TCRbeta clonotypes that the gDNA method yielded from a few donors. TCRdb mirrors the immuneACCESS table, restricted to in-frame sequences. Some clones are absent from its copies; in checked studies, under half trace to an unresolved V gene, and the reason for the others is unknown. V, J and clone size are taken as reported in that table, and D and trimming were inferred from the DNA itself. This sample holds approximately 400,000 clones; 90% to 98% were observed only once. Of the sample, 0.32% is held by the ten largest clones.

The CDR3 covers 18 residues, taking in both the cysteine and the phenylalanine. Only the CDR3 portion is preserved as DNA: 54 bases, with reading frame beginning at the first base. Taken from the germline V gene, the CDR1 and CDR2 loops are SGHTA and FQGNSA. Clipping removes 1 base from V and 5 bases from J, with 15 as the unmatched junction base count. The sample belongs to a study of shared clonotypes between healthy human individuals (dated by TCRdb to 2020 to 2022). Notes on the research overall: The cohort comprised two women and a few men aged 18 to 49 years. Different laboratories and diverse techniques were used to prepare libraries and sequence TCR repertoires, to increase sequencing depth and limit assay-specific biases. To estimate repertoire size and how much clonotype sharing occurs between individuals, the study deeply sequenced the blood TCR repertoires of about five healthy adults. Per donor, three plates each were used for CD4 naive and CD4 memory, two for CD8 naive, and one for CD8 memory. Leukapheresis yielded between about 0.9 and 9.5 billion PBMCs per donor.

The donors were healthy, HIV-negative adults with no recently reported acute infections or vaccinations. Only Caucasian adults living in Nashville, Tennessee, USA were represented among the donors. CD8 memory samples were composed of magnetically selected CD45RO+ cells combined with CCR7-negative CD45RA+ effector memory (TemRA) cells. Blood was obtained by leukapheresis, after which PBMCs were separated by Ficoll-Histopaque density gradient centrifugation and cryopreserved in liquid nitrogen vapor phase. Analytical flow cytometry was used to check the purity and quantity of each magnetically sorted T cell population. Genomic DNA was isolated from each sorted fraction and quantified by UV absorbance on a Nanodrop 2000c. Paper-wide results and their limitations: Across a handful of donors, approximately 4.6% of naive CD4, 3% to 3.5% of naive CD8, around 2.1% of memory CD4, and 0.3% to 0.45% of memory CD8 clonotypes were shared. Pairwise subsampling led to the expectation that sequencing depth would affect the degree of clonotype sharing among donors. Because the study included only a small number of donors, the genetic and exposure-history diversity represented was limited. Clonotypes shared by all four sorted-subset donors showed higher generation probabilities than non-shared clonotypes. Rarefaction of sorted-subset datasets indicated incomplete sequencing despite the large sequencing depth. Naive subsets generally had larger estimated clonotype richness than memory subsets did. Sampling was restricted to blood, and TCR repertoires in tissues likely differ from the TCR repertoires found in blood.

The TCR sequence derives from a man aged 30-40 years in good health. The V and J genes are TRBV7-2 and TRBJ2-5; 8 of the junction bases match TRBD2. Sequenced input: memory CD8+ T cells sorted from blood. What this sample's cell subset or site label stands for: CD45RO+ cells pooled with CCR7-negative TemRA cells. The encoded CDR3 is CASSLDRWTSRRGETQYF. The DNA sequence is given as TGTGCCAGCAGCTTAGATCGGTGGACTAGCCGGAGAGGTGAGACCCAGTACTTC.